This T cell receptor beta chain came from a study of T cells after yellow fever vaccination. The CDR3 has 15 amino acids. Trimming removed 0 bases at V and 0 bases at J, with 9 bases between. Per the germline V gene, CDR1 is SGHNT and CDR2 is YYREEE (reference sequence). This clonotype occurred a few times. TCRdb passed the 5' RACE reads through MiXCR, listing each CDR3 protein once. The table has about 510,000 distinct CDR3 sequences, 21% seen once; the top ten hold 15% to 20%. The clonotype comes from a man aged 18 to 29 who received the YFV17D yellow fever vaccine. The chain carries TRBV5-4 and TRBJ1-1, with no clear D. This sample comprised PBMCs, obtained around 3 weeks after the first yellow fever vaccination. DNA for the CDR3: TGTGCCAGCAGCTTGGCCAAGAACATGAACACTGAAGCTTTCTTT. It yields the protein CASSLAKNMNTEAFF.